Below, 21 T cell receptor beta chains from the same sample are listed, as sequenced in a study of blood T cells in healthy people across ages (dated by TCRdb to the mid-2010s). Preparation of the library involved 5' RACE. Instrument on record: Illumina HiSeq 2500. The second PCR ran for about 6 to 11 cycles and used a J-beta primer mix along with a sample-barcoded 5' primer. The public reads were run again by TCRdb, first through fastp at Q25 and then through MiXCR, and only productive beta chains were kept. Rows are unified per CDR3 protein, each entry keeping the most common DNA and genes. The sample table holds 1.5 million to 2 million distinct CDR3 sequences, of which 30% to 40% were seen once. Roughly 12% of the sample is in the top ten clones. Sequencing was performed on blood. All receptors come from a woman aged 30 to 39 in good health.

V and J are TRBV11-2 and TRBJ2-1, with 13 bases that match TRBD2. The CDR3 consists of 18 residues. Germline V gene sequence: CDR1 SGHAT, CDR2 FQNNGV. Trimming at V came to 1 base and at J to 9 bases, leaving 12 bases not matched to a gene. For the CDR3, the DNA is TGTGCCAGCAGCTTAGTTGGACTAGCGGGAGTCGTGGGTAGTGAGCAGTTCTTC. Translated: CASSLVGLAGVVGSEQFF.

The chain carries TRBV30 and TRBJ1-5; weak D call: TRBD1 (5 bases). V was trimmed by 2 bases and J by 3 bases, leaving 11 bases between them. Germline assignment: CDR1 GTSNPN and CDR2 SVGIG (reference sequence). The CDR3 has 14 residues. CDR3 sequence (DNA): TGTGCCTGGAGTCAGACAGAGGCCAATCAGCCCCAGCATTTT. Translation gives CAWSQTEANQPQHF.

This sequence joins TRBV20-1 and TRBJ2-4, with 7 bases that match TRBD2. The germline gives CDR1 DFQATT, CDR2 SNEGSKA (reference sequence). The V and J ends lost 5 bases and 15 bases, in that order; junction bases with no gene match: 10. CDR3 length equals 11 residues. The chain's CDR3 is CSAGLREAWYF. The CDR3 bases are TGCAGTGCTGGACTTCGGGAGGCCTGGTACTTC.

This clonotype has only a few counts. The chain has TRBV6-1 and TRBJ2-1; 9 nucleotides align to TRBD2. V gave up 4 bases and J gave up 6 bases; unmatched junction bases: 7. The CDR3 covers 15 residues. The germline V gene encodes CDR1 MNHNS and CDR2 SASEGT. In DNA form, the CDR3 reads TGTGCCAGCAGTGTTGGGGGACTAGCCCCCAATGAGCAGTTCTTC. It yields the protein CASSVGGLAPNEQFF.

The V call is TRBV2, the J call TRBJ2-5; 10 nucleotides match TRBD2. CDR1 and CDR2 (germline): SNHLY, FYNNEI. Trimming cost V 4 bases and J 5 bases; bases outside gene matches: 4. CDR3 length equals 14 residues. The CDR3 here is CASSVPSGSETQYF. DNA for the CDR3: TGTGCCAGCAGTGTTCCTAGCGGGAGTGAGACCCAGTACTTC.

The genes are TRBV25-1 and TRBJ1-5, with TRBD1 matching 7 bases. Germline loops: CDR1 MGHDK, CDR2 SYGVNS. Trimming at V came to 4 bases and at J to 2 bases, leaving 5 bases not matched to a gene. This CDR3 is 15 amino acids long. The CDR3 region has the DNA TGTGCCAGCAGTGGCACCGGGACAGGCAATCAGCCCCAGCATTTT. This codes for CASSGTGTGNQPQHF.

This clonotype showed up just a few times. This rearrangement joins TRBV20-1 to TRBJ2-1; 9 positions agree with TRBD2. Looked up from germline, CDR1 is DFQATT and CDR2 is SNEGSKA (reference sequence). This CDR3 region has 13 residues. Trimming cost V 6 bases and J 5 bases; bases outside gene matches: 5. This CDR3 reads CSASSGSHNEQFF. The CDR3 DNA reads TGCAGTGCCAGTAGCGGGAGCCACAATGAGCAGTTCTTC.

The V gene is TRBV5-1, the J gene TRBJ2-1; TRBD1 is a possible D gene (6 bases). The CDR3 runs to 16 residues. The germline CDR1 and CDR2 sequences are SGHRS and YFSETQ. V was shortened by 1 base and J by 7 bases, with 18 bases between the two germline ends. The DNA for the CDR3 is TGCGCCAGCAGCTTGTCCGGAGCCCAGGGGAGTAATGAGCAGTTCTTC. Translating it yields CASSLSGAQGSNEQFF.

J is TRBJ1-6 and V is TRBV20-1; no clear D. Germline CDR1 DFQATT, CDR2 SNEGSKA (reference sequence). CDR3 length: 16 residues. V was cut by 1 base and J by 12 bases, with 22 bases left in between. CDR3 loop: CSARGAGNRALEPLHF. CDR3 in DNA: TGCAGTGCTAGAGGAGCCGGAAACCGGGCACTCGAACCCCTCCACTTT.

This sequence joins TRBV20-1 and TRBJ2-1; 10 nucleotides match TRBD2. The CDR3 length is 16 residues. Germline CDR1 reads DFQATT; CDR2 reads SNEGSKA (reference sequence). V trimming: 6 bases; J trimming: 0 bases; junction bases outside the gene matches: 8. In DNA form, the CDR3 reads TGCAGTGCCACACCTAGCGGGAGAAGCTCCTACAATGAGCAGTTCTTC. Its translation: CSATPSGRSSYNEQFF.

The J gene is TRBJ1-5, the V gene TRBV25-1, with D maybe TRBD1 (6 bases). The V and J ends lost 2 bases and 5 bases respectively, with 10 bases between them. CDR1 and CDR2 from the germline V gene are MGHDK and SYGVNS. This CDR3 region has 14 residues. The DNA of the CDR3 is TGTGCCAGCAGTGAAACAGGGTTGGATCAGCCCCAGCATTTT. Its translation is CASSETGLDQPQHF. The entire variable domain, with the rest obtained from reference TRBV25-1 and TRBJ1-5, is as follows: EADIYQTPRYLVIGTGKKITLECSQTMGHDKMYWYQQDPGMELHLIHYSYGVNSTEKGDLSSESTVSRIRTEHFPLTLESARPSHTSQYLCASSETGLDQPQHFGDGTRLSIL.

The chain combines TRBV4-1 with TRBJ1-5, with 7 bases fitting TRBD1. The germline gives CDR1 MGHRA, CDR2 YSYEKL. CDR3 length: 16 amino acids. The J segment lost 5 bases and the V segment lost 3 bases, leaving 10 bases of the junction unmatched. The CDR3 protein is CASSQAKGAYDQPQHF. The CDR3 DNA reads TGCGCCAGCAGCCAGGCAAAGGGGGCGTACGATCAGCCCCAGCATTTT.

The rearrangement uses TRBV3-1 and TRBJ1-2, with a tentative D call TRBD1 (5 bases). V lost 0 bases and J 8 bases, leaving 10 bases between the germline ends. This CDR3 has 13 amino acids. Germline-derived CDR1 and CDR2 are LGHDT and YNNKEL (reference sequence). The CDR3 here is CASSQDPGLGYTF. The DNA of the CDR3 is TGTGCCAGCAGCCAAGATCCAGGGTTGGGCTACACCTTC.

This chain joins TRBV30 and TRBJ2-3, with D uncertain. V shed 2 bases and J shed 0 bases, with 9 bases lying between them. The germline gives CDR1 GTSNPN, CDR2 SVGIG (reference sequence). The CDR3 covers 14 residues. This chain's CDR3 is CAWSFSESTDTQYF. CDR3 DNA: TGTGCCTGGAGTTTCAGCGAGAGCACAGATACGCAGTATTTT.

In this sample, this clonotype turned up a few times. The chain recombines TRBV7-9 with TRBJ2-1, with a possible D match to TRBD2 (6 bases). Germline V gene data show CDR1 as SEHNR and CDR2 as FQNEAQ (reference sequence). The CDR3 totals 12 residues. With 9 bases removed from V and 8 bases from J, the gap between germline ends came to 14 bases. For the CDR3, the DNA is TGTGCCAGGGGCCACGGGAGCCATGAGCAGTTCTTC. Amino acids: CARGHGSHEQFF.

The genes are TRBV2 and TRBJ2-3; D is uncertain. The CDR3 runs to 12 residues. In germline, CDR1 is SNHLY, CDR2 FYNNEI. Trimming removed 1 base at V and 6 bases at J, with 5 bases between. Written as DNA, the CDR3 is TGTGCCAGCAGTGAAGGGCAGGATACGCAGTATTTT. Protein product: CASSEGQDTQYF.

Many counts were recorded for this clonotype. CDR3 DNA: TGCGCCAGCAGCCTATCGGGACAAAACCACGAGCAGTACTTC. Protein: CASSLSGQNHEQYF. The chain uses TRBV5-1 and TRBJ2-7, with D possibly TRBD1 on 6 matching bases. Germline CDR1 SGHRS, CDR2 YFSETQ. The CDR3 consists of 14 residues. V was clipped by 4 bases and J by 5 bases, with 16 bases between them.

This clonotype was counted only a few times. An end of the junction differs from the germline gene, which may be a read error. The rearrangement uses TRBV3-1 and TRBJ1-2; no clear D gene. Per the germline V gene, CDR1 is LGHDT and CDR2 is YNNKEL (reference sequence). This CDR3 contains 18 residues. In DNA, the CDR3 is TGTGCCAGCAGCCAAGCAACTACCCTCAGGAGTGCTAACTATGGCCACACCTTC. It is translated as CASSQATTLRSANYGHTF. The full variable domain, completed using reference TRBV3-1 and TRBJ1-2, is DTAVSQTPKYLVTQMGNDKSIKCEQNLGHDTMYWYKQDSKKFLKIMFSYNNKELIINETVPNRFSPKSPDKAHLNLHINSLELGDSAVYFCASSQATTLRSANYGHTFGSGTRLTVV.

This clonotype was seen many times. This rearrangement joins TRBV18 to TRBJ2-3; no clear D gene. The CDR3 loop spans 13 amino acids. With 8 bases removed from V and 4 bases from J, the gap between germline ends came to 13 bases. Germline V CDR1 and CDR2: KGHSH, LQKENI. In DNA, the CDR3 is TGTGCCAGCAGCCCCCCTGGGGCAGATACGCAGTATTTT. Protein sequence: CASSPPGADTQYF.

V is TRBV10-3 and J is TRBJ2-6; 7 bases fit TRBD1. The germline V gene encodes CDR1 ENHRY and CDR2 SYGVKD. The CDR3 is made up of 16 amino acids. V lost 6 bases and J lost 0; bases outside the gene matches: 5. The CDR3 DNA reads as TGTGCCATCAGCCAGGGGGACCACTCTGGGGCCAACGTCCTGACTTTC. Translation gives CAISQGDHSGANVLTF.

This clonotype was detected ten times or more. V and J are TRBV3-1 and TRBJ2-1, with 11 bases lining up with TRBD2. The germline gives CDR1 LGHDT, CDR2 YNNKEL (reference sequence). This CDR3 contains 15 residues. The J segment lost 3 bases and the V segment lost 4 bases, leaving 2 bases of the junction unmatched. The CDR3 loop is CASSPTSGGYNEQFF. In DNA form, the CDR3 reads TGTGCCAGCAGCCCAACTAGCGGGGGCTACAATGAGCAGTTCTTC.